Below, 12 T cell receptor beta chains from the same sample are listed, as sequenced in a study of blood T cell repertoires in COVID-19. The assay was immunoSEQ multiplex PCR, and TCRdb's table has in-frame clones only and misses some. The sample has over 50,000 clones, about 86% seen once. Sequenced input: peripheral blood. The receptors derive from a human donor in a cohort sampled during active COVID-19.

V usage is TRBV19 and J usage is TRBJ2-7, with a weak D call TRBD1 (8 bases). CDR3 size: 15 residues. V gave up 3 bases and J gave up 3 bases, with 15 bases separating them. Germline V lookup: CDR1 LNHDA, CDR2 SQIVND (reference sequence). The chain's CDR3 is CASSIFHRGGYEQYF. The CDR3 DNA reads as TGTGCCAGTAGTATTTTCCACAGGGGGGGCTACGAGCAGTACTTC. Based on the CDR3 plus reference TRBV19 and TRBJ2-7, the full variable domain is DGGITQSPKYLFRKEGQNVTLSCEQNLNHDAMYWYRQDPGQGLRLIYYSQIVNDFQKGDIAEGYSVSREKKESFPLTVTSAQKNPTAFYLCASSIFHRGGYEQYFGPGTRLTVT.

The chain links TRBV6-5 to TRBJ1-5, with D hard to call. CDR1 is MNHEY and CDR2 is SVGAGI in the germline V gene. The CDR3 contains 14 residues. V lost 6 bases, J lost 6 bases, and 15 bases lay in between. CDR3 in amino acids: CASRPGGQGQPQHF. The CDR3 DNA sequence: TGTGCCAGCAGACCAGGAGGGCAAGGTCAGCCCCAGCATTTT.

The chain employs TRBV5-1 and TRBJ2-7; D might be TRBD2 (6 bases). The germline V and J ends were trimmed by 0 bases and 4 bases, with 14 bases remaining between them. Germline V CDR1 and CDR2: SGHRS, YFSETQ. CDR3 length: 15 residues. CDR3 sequence: CASSLVASEKYEQYF. Written as DNA, the CDR3 is TGCGCCAGCAGCTTGGTGGCTAGCGAGAAGTACGAGCAGTACTTC.

The V gene is TRBV27, the J gene TRBJ2-1; the match to TRBD2 covers 11 bases. This CDR3 comprises 15 residues. V dropped 1 base and J dropped 10; count of bases not matched to a gene: 6. Per germline, CDR1 MNHEY and CDR2 SMNVEV (reference sequence). CDR3 coding DNA: TGTGCCAGCAGTTTATACGGGCTAGCGGGGGGCGAGCAGTTCTTC. Translation gives CASSLYGLAGGEQFF.

The rearrangement uses TRBV5-8 and TRBJ1-3; D not resolved. The germline V and J ends were trimmed by 0 bases and 1 base, with 8 bases remaining between them. This CDR3 contains 15 residues. The germline gives CDR1 SGHTS, CDR2 YDEGEE. The CDR3 loop reads CASSLEGDSGNTIYF. DNA of the CDR3: TGTGCCAGCAGCTTGGAGGGAGATTCTGGAAACACCATATATTTT.

V usage is TRBV7-8 and J usage is TRBJ1-1; D may be TRBD1 (5 bases). The CDR3 runs 13 residues. The germline V and J ends were trimmed by 5 bases and 5 bases, with 12 bases remaining between them. Germline V gene sequence: CDR1 SGHVS, CDR2 FQNEAQ. The CDR3 here is CASSHQGGTEAFF. In nucleotides, the CDR3 is TGTGCCAGCAGCCACCAGGGAGGAACTGAAGCTTTCTTT. The complete variable domain, with remaining parts taken from reference TRBV7-8 and TRBJ1-1, reads GAGVSQSPRYKVAKRGQDVALRCDPISGHVSLFWYQQALGQGPEFLTYFQNEAQLDKSGLPSDRFFAERPEGSVSTLKIQRTQQEDSAVYLCASSHQGGTEAFFGQGTRLTVV.

The J gene is TRBJ2-1, the V gene TRBV5-6, with a tentative D call TRBD2 (6 bases). The germline V and J ends were trimmed by 4 bases and 10 bases, with 18 bases remaining between them. The germline V gene has CDR1 SGHDT and CDR2 YYEEEE. This CDR3 spans 14 amino acids. The CDR3 reads CASSPAGPLGEQFF. The CDR3 DNA is TGTGCCAGCAGCCCTGCGGGACCCCTCGGGGAGCAGTTCTTC.

This sequence joins TRBV6-1 and TRBJ1-2; maybe TRBD1 (6 bases). The CDR3 length is 15 residues. Germline CDR1 MNHNS, CDR2 SASEGT. The V end lost 1 base, the J end lost 3 bases, and 12 bases lay between the germline ends. This CDR3 reads CASSEVETGYYGYTF. DNA of the CDR3: TGTGCCAGCAGTGAAGTGGAAACAGGGTACTATGGCTACACCTTC.

The chain is built from TRBV14 and TRBJ2-7; TRBD2 agrees at 7 bases. The CDR3 is 14 residues long. Germline CDR1 SGHDN, CDR2 FVKESK. J lost 4 bases, V lost 3 bases, and 6 bases had no gene match. DNA of the CDR3: TGTGCCAGCAGCCACGCGGGAGTGAGGTACGAGCAGTACTTC. It yields the protein CASSHAGVRYEQYF.

The gene calls are TRBV7-2 and TRBJ2-1, with TRBD1 matching 10 bases. Trimming cost V 6 bases and J 7 bases; bases outside gene matches: 3. The CDR3 consists of 13 residues. In germline, CDR1 is SGHTA, CDR2 FQGNSA. In nucleotides, the CDR3 is TGTGCCAGCAGGTGGACAGGGGGAAATGAGCAGTTCTTC. This codes for CASRWTGGNEQFF.

This clone appeared many times. The chain uses TRBV4-3 and TRBJ1-2; possibly TRBD1 for D (5 bases). Germline lookup yields CDR1 LGHNA and CDR2 YSLEER. The CDR3 consists of 13 residues. V was pared by 2 bases and J by 6 bases, with 10 bases between. The CDR3 reads CASSQLQGDGYTF. CDR3 sequence (DNA): TGCGCCAGCAGCCAATTGCAGGGCGATGGCTACACCTTC.

The chain uses TRBV12-3 or TRBV12-4 and TRBJ2-1; a weak D match, TRBD2 (5 bases). The CDR3 has 12 residues. V lost 6 bases to trimming and J lost 5 bases, with 8 bases between them. CDR3: CASSRLNNEQFF. DNA of the CDR3: TGTGCCAGCAGCCGACTAAACAATGAGCAGTTCTTC.